This TCR beta chain was captured by sequencing in a study of vaccination and CD4 T cells after COVID-19. For the study at large: Convalescents were six males and four females, two of them Hispanic. Findings and limits, study-wide: In convalescent patients, 304 of 307 vaccine-specific clones were mono-reactive for SARS-CoV-2 spike. In convalescent patients, a median about 88% of post-vaccine SARS-CoV-2-reactive clones appeared only after vaccination.

Points on this clonotype: The antigen is undetermined.

Per germline, CDR1 SGHRS and CDR2 YFSETQ. With 3 bases removed from V and 0 bases from J, the gap between germline ends came to 10 bases. The CDR3 loop spans 14 amino acids. An Oncomine TCR Beta short-read assay was used to sequence the DNA from cultured CD4+ T cells. Using its own MiXCR run on the PCR reads, TCRdb lists one record per CDR3 protein. The sample records under 6,500 distinct CDR3 sequences, about 45% being singletons. The treatment was: approximately nine-day PBMC culture with coronavirus spike peptide pools or control peptides (ViraFEST assay). CD4+ T cells of the unexposed donor were collected before the COVID-19 pandemic (2011-2018). It was SARS-CoV-2 S/N and four cold-coronavirus spikes that probed unexposed-donor CD4+ T cells, cells permitting.

This sequence was found in a human donor in good health. This chain connects TRBV5-1 to TRBJ2-7; tentative D call: TRBD1 (6 bases). Material for sequencing was CD4+ T cells from blood, cultured in vitro. CDR3 residues: CASSWDKSSYEQYF. The CDR3 bases are TGCGCCAGCAGCTGGGACAAGAGCTCCTACGAGCAGTACTTC.